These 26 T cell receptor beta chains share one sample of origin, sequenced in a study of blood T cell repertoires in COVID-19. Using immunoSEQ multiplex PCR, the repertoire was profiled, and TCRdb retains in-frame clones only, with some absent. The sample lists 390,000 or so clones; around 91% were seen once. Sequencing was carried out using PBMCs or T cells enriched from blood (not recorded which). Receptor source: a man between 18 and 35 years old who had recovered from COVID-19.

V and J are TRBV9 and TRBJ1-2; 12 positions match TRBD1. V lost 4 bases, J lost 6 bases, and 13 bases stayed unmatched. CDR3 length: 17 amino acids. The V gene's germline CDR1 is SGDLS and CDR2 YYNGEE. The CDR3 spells CASSTYAGGTGGNGYTF. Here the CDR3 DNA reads TGTGCCAGCAGCACTTACGCCGGGGGGACAGGGGGCAATGGCTACACCTTC. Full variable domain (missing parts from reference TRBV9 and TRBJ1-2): DSGVTQTPKHLITATGQRVTLRCSPRSGDLSVYWYQQSLDQGLQFLIQYYNGEERAKGNILERFSAQQFPDLHSELNLSSLELGDSALYFCASSTYAGGTGGNGYTFGSGTRLTVV.

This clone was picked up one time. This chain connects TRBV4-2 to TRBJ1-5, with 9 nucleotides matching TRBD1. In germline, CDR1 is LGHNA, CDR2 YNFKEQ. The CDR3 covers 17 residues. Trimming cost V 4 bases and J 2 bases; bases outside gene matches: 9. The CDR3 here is CASSRSGTGSGNQPQHF. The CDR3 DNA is TGTGCCAGCAGCCGATCAGGGACAGGGTCAGGCAATCAGCCCCAGCATTTT.

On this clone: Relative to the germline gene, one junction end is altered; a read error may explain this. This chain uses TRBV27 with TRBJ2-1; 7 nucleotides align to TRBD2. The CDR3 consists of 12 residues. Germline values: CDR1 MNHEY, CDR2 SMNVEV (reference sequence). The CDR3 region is CASGLGGNEQFF. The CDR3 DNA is TGTGCCAGCGGTTTGGGGGGGAATGAGCAGTTCTTC.

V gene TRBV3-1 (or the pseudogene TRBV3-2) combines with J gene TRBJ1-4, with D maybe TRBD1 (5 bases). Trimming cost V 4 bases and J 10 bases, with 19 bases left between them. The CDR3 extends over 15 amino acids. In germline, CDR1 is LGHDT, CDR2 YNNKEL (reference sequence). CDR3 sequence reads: CASSPISAGNGKLFF. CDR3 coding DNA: TGTGCCAGCAGCCCCATATCTGCAGGGAACGGAAAACTGTTTTTT.

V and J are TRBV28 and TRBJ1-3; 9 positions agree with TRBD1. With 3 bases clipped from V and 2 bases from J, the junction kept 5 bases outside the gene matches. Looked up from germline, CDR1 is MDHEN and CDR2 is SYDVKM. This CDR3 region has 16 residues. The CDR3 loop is CASSFPDRGTGNTIYF. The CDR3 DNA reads TGTGCCAGCAGTTTCCCGGACAGGGGCACTGGAAACACCATATATTTT.

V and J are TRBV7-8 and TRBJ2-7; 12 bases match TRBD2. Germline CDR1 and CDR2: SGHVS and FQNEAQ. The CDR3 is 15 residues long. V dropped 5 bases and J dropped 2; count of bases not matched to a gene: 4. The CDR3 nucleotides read TGTGCCAGCAGCCCGGGACTAGCGGGTCCCTACGAGCAGTACTTC. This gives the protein CASSPGLAGPYEQYF.

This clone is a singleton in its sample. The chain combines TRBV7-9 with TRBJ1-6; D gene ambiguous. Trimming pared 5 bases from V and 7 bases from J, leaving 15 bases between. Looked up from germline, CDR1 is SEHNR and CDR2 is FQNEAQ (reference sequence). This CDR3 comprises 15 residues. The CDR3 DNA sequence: TGTGCCAGCAGCATCCGACAAGGAAAGAATTCACCCCTCCACTTT. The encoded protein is CASSIRQGKNSPLHF.

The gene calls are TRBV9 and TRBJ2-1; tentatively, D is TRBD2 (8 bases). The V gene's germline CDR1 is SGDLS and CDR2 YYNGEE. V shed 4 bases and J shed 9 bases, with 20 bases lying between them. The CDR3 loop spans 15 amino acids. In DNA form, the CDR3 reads TGTGCCAGCAGCCCTCCGGGAGGGGGCTTGGTTGAGCAGTTCTTC. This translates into CASSPPGGGLVEQFF.

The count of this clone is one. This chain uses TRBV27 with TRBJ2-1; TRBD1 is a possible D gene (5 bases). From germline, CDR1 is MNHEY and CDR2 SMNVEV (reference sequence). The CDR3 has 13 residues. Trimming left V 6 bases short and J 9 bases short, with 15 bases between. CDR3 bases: TGTGCCAGCAGCCGCGTTTTAAGGGGTGAGCAGTTCTTC. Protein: CASSRVLRGEQFF.

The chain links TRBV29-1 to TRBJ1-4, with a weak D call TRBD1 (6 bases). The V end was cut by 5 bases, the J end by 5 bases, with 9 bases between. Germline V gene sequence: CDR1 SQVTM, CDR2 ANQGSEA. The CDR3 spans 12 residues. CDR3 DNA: TGCAGCGTTTACAGGGAAAATGAAAAACTGTTTTTT. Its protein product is CSVYRENEKLFF.

DNA for the CDR3: TGTGCCAGCAGCCCCGAAGTAAGACAGGTTCGCACAGATACGCAGTATTTT. Translation gives CASSPEVRQVRTDTQYF. The gene calls are TRBV5-6 and TRBJ2-3; D is possibly TRBD1 (6 bases). The CDR3 length is 17 residues. Trimming took off 4 bases at V and 1 base at J, with 19 bases between the two ends. Germline loops: CDR1 SGHDT, CDR2 YYEEEE.

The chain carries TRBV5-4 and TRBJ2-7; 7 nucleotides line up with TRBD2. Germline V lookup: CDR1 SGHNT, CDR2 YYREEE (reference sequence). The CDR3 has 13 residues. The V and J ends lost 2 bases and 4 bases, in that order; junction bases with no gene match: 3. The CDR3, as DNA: TGTGCCAGCAGCTTAGCGGGATCGTACGAGCAGTACTTC. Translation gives CASSLAGSYEQYF.

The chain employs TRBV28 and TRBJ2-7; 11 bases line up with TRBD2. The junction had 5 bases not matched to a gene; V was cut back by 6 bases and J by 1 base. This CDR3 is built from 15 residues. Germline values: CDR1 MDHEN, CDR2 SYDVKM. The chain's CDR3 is CASSLRLAGSYEQYF. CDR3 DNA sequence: TGTGCCAGCAGCCTCCGACTAGCGGGATCCTACGAGCAGTACTTC.

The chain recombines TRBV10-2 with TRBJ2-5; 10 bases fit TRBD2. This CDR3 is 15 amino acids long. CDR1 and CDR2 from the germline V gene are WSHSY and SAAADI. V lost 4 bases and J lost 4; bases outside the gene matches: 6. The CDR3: CASSVAGGAGETQYF. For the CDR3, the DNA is TGCGCCAGCAGTGTAGCGGGAGGTGCTGGAGAGACCCAGTACTTC.

In DNA form, the CDR3 reads TGTGCCAGCTCACCCGACAGGGGGCCTCAGCCCCAGCATTTT. Translating it yields CASSPDRGPQPQHF. The V call is TRBV18, the J call TRBJ1-5; 10 nucleotides line up with TRBD1. The germline V gene has CDR1 KGHSH and CDR2 LQKENI. This CDR3 comprises 14 residues. The J segment lost 6 bases and the V segment lost 3 bases, leaving 2 bases of the junction unmatched. The whole variable domain, filled in from reference TRBV18 and TRBJ1-5, reads NAGVMQNPRHLVRRRGQEARLRCSPMKGHSHVYWYRQLPEEGLKFMVYLQKENIIDESGMPKERFSAEFPKEGPSILRIQQVVRGDSAAYFCASSPDRGPQPQHFGDGTRLSIL.

CDR3 protein: CASSPWTSGRSEQYF. For the CDR3, the DNA is TGTGCCAGCAGTCCCTGGACTAGCGGGAGAAGCGAGCAGTACTTC. The chain joins TRBV28 to TRBJ2-7; TRBD2 matches at 13 bases. In germline, CDR1 is MDHEN, CDR2 SYDVKM. The CDR3 length is 15 residues. Trimming at V came to 5 bases and at J to 6 bases, leaving 7 bases not matched to a gene.

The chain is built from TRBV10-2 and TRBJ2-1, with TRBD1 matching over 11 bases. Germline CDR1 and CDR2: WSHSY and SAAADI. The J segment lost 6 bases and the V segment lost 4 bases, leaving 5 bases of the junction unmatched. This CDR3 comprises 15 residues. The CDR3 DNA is TGCGCCAGCAGTGCGAGGACAGGGGGCATCAATGAGCAGTTCTTC. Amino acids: CASSARTGGINEQFF.

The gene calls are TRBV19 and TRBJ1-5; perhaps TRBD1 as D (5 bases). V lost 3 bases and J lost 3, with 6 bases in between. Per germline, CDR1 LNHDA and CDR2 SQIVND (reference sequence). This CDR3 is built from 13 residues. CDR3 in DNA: TGTGCCAGTAGTATCAGGGCCAATCAGCCCCAGCATTTT. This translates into CASSIRANQPQHF.

CDR3 coding DNA: TGTGCCAGCAGCGACGCAGGGGGTAGATCTGGAAACACCATATATTTT. Its protein is CASSDAGGRSGNTIYF. The V gene is TRBV3-1 (or the pseudogene TRBV3-2), the J gene TRBJ1-3; 7 bases match TRBD1. V was clipped by 5 bases and J by 1 base; unmatched bases: 8. This CDR3 contains 16 residues. Germline V gene data show CDR1 as LGHDT and CDR2 as YNNKEL (reference sequence).

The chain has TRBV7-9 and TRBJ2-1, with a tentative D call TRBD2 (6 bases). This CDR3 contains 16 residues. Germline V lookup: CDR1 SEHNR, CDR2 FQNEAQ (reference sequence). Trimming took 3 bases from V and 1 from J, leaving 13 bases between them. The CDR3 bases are TGTGCCAGCAGCTTGAACTCGGGGGTGTCCTACAATGAGCAGTTCTTC. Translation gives CASSLNSGVSYNEQFF.

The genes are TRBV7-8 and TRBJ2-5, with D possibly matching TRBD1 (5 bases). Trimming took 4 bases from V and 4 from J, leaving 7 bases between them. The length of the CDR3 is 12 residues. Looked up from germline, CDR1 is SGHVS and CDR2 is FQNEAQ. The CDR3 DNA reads TGTGCCAGCAGCTATCAGGGAGAGACCCAGTACTTC. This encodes CASSYQGETQYF.

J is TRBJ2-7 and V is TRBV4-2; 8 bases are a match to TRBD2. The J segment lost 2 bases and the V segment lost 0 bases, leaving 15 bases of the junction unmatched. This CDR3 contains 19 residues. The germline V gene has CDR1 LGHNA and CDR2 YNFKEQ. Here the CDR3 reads CASSQDWRVAGPLPYEQYF. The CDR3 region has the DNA TGTGCCAGCAGCCAAGATTGGAGGGTAGCGGGACCCTTACCCTACGAGCAGTACTTC.

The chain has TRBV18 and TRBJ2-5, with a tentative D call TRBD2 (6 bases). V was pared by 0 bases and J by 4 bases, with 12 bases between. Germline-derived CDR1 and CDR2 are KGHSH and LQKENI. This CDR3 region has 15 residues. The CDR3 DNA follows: TGTGCCAGCTCACCACCGTCCACCGGGGGAGAGACCCAGTACTTC. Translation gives CASSPPSTGGETQYF.

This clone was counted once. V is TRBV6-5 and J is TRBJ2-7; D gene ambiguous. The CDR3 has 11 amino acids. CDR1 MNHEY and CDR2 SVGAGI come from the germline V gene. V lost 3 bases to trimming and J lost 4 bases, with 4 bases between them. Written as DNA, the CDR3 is TGTGCCAGCAGTTATCGTTACGAGCAGTACTTC. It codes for CASSYRYEQYF.

CDR3 coding DNA: TGTGCCAGCAGCCCCAGGACAGCAACTAATGAAAAACTGTTTTTT. This sequence encodes CASSPRTATNEKLFF. The V and J genes are TRBV7-9 and TRBJ1-4; the D gene is possibly TRBD1 (6 bases). This CDR3 has 15 amino acids. V gave up 5 bases and J gave up 0 bases, with 10 bases separating them. CDR1 and CDR2 (germline): SEHNR, FQNEAQ (reference sequence).

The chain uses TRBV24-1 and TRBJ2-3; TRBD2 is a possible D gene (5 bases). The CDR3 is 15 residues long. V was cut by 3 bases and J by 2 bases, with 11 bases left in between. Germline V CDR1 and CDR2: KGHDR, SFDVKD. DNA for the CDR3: TGTGCCACCAGTGATACGAGGCGGGTCACAGATACGCAGTATTTT. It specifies CATSDTRRVTDTQYF.